Presented here are 16 T cell receptor beta chains from one specimen sequenced in a study of cytomegalovirus exposure and HLA in healthy donors. Clones were read by immunoSEQ multiplex PCR, and TCRdb kept only the in-frame ones, dropping some. The sample carries roughly 250,000 clones, about 83% recorded once. The material sequenced was PBMCs. The source of these receptors is a man younger than 35 in good health and CMV-seronegative.

The V call is TRBV28, the J call TRBJ1-2, with D perhaps matching TRBD1 (6 bases). Deletions cut 8 bases from V and 4 bases from J, with 11 bases between. Germline V gene sequence: CDR1 MDHEN, CDR2 SYDVKM. There are 12 residues in the CDR3. CDR3 sequence reads: CASQQGSYGYTF. CDR3 DNA: TGTGCCAGCCAACAGGGATCCTATGGCTACACCTTC.

The chain joins TRBV28 to TRBJ2-3, with 10 bases matching TRBD1. CDR1 and CDR2 from the germline V gene are MDHEN and SYDVKM. There are 16 residues in the CDR3. V dropped 5 bases and J dropped 0; count of bases not matched to a gene: 5. CDR3 amino acids: CASSPTGGSSTDTQYF. The CDR3 nucleotides read TGTGCCAGCAGTCCGACAGGGGGCTCTAGCACAGATACGCAGTATTTT.

The rearrangement joins TRBV4-3 to TRBJ2-4, with 10 bases that match TRBD1. The CDR3 loop spans 16 amino acids. J was trimmed by 8 bases and V by 4 bases; bases with no gene match: 11. CDR1 and CDR2 (germline): LGHNA, YSLEER. CDR3: CASSRKRQGAGDIQYF. As DNA, the CDR3 is TGCGCCAGCAGCCGAAAACGACAGGGGGCAGGAGACATTCAGTACTTC.

The chain has TRBV9 and TRBJ2-5; 11 bases are shared with TRBD2. V lost 2 bases and J lost 5; bases outside the gene matches: 2. The CDR3 has 14 residues. Germline V gives CDR1 SGDLS, CDR2 YYNGEE. CDR3 amino acids: CASSVASGRETQYF. The CDR3 nucleotides read TGTGCCAGCAGCGTTGCTAGCGGGAGGGAGACCCAGTACTTC.

This chain joins TRBV5-6 and TRBJ1-3; D is possibly TRBD1 (6 bases). In germline, CDR1 is SGHDT, CDR2 YYEEEE. CDR3 size: 14 residues. Trimming took off 0 bases at V and 8 bases at J, with 12 bases between the two ends. The CDR3 DNA is TGTGCCAGCAGCTTGGCCTCAGGGGCGGACACCATATATTTT. Translating it yields CASSLASGADTIYF.

This clone has a single count. The rearrangement uses TRBV9 and TRBJ2-1, with D perhaps matching TRBD1 (6 bases). This CDR3 has 14 residues. Germline CDR1 reads SGDLS; CDR2 reads YYNGEE. V dropped 0 bases and J dropped 16 bases, with 20 bases sitting between them. The CDR3: CASSVVGIGQRLFF. The CDR3 nucleotides read TGTGCCAGCAGCGTAGTGGGTATTGGACAGCGCCTTTTCTTC.

The V and J genes are TRBV15 and TRBJ2-6; no clear D. Germline CDR1 LNHNV, CDR2 YYDKDF (reference sequence). V lost 0 bases and J 1 base, leaving 4 bases between the germline ends. The CDR3 is 15 amino acids. This chain's CDR3 is CATSRDLSGANVLTF. DNA for the CDR3: TGTGCCACCAGCAGAGATCTTTCTGGGGCCAACGTCCTGACTTTC.

The rearrangement links TRBV11-2 to TRBJ2-7; 13 nucleotides match TRBD2. Germline CDR1 reads SGHAT; CDR2 reads FQNNGV. The length of the CDR3 is 16 residues. V shed 3 bases and J 4 bases; nucleotides not matched to a gene: 6. The CDR3 coding sequence is TGTGCCAGCAGCTTCGAACTAGCGGGAGGGCGATACGAGCAGTACTTC. It is translated as CASSFELAGGRYEQYF.

This chain links TRBV28 with TRBJ1-6; D might be TRBD1 (5 bases). This CDR3 contains 16 residues. From germline, CDR1 is MDHEN and CDR2 SYDVKM. Trimming took 5 bases from V and 8 from J, leaving 19 bases between them. The CDR3 is CASSQTGSGGYSPLHF. The CDR3 nucleotides are TGTGCCAGCAGTCAAACAGGTTCGGGGGGTTATTCACCCCTCCACTTT.

The V call is TRBV27, the J call TRBJ1-4; possible D gene TRBD1, 5 bases. Trimming stripped 3 bases from V and 0 bases from J, with 11 bases between. CDR3 length: 16 residues. Germline loops: CDR1 MNHEY, CDR2 SMNVEV (reference sequence). CDR3 DNA: TGTGCCAGCAGTTTTTTAGGGGAAGCAACTAATGAAAAACTGTTTTTT. Amino acid sequence: CASSFLGEATNEKLFF.

The rearrangement links TRBV6-5 to TRBJ1-2; no reliable D call. The V end was cut by 0 bases, the J end by 4 bases, with 9 bases between. In germline, CDR1 is MNHEY, CDR2 SVGAGI. The CDR3 is made up of 14 amino acids. CDR3 loop: CASSYSESTYGYTF. In DNA form, the CDR3 reads TGTGCCAGCAGTTACTCCGAGAGTACCTATGGCTACACCTTC.

The V gene is TRBV5-1, the J gene TRBJ2-2; TRBD1 might be the D (6 bases). CDR1 is SGHRS and CDR2 is YFSETQ in the germline V gene. The CDR3 contains 17 residues. The V end was cut by 0 bases, the J end by 7 bases, with 19 bases between. CDR3 sequence (DNA): TGCGCCAGCAGCTTGGGAGGTGGGGCAGGGGCGAGCGGGGAGCTGTTTTTT. Translation gives CASSLGGGAGASGELFF.

J is TRBJ2-7 and V is TRBV7-3; perhaps TRBD2 as D (5 bases). CDR1 and CDR2 (germline): SGHTA, FQGTGA. Trimming shortened V by 5 bases and J by 6 bases, and 17 bases separated the two germline ends. CDR3 size: 14 residues. CDR3 nucleotides: TGTGCCAGCAGCCCCTCTAGCTCCTGGAGCGAGCAGTACTTC. Its protein is CASSPSSSWSEQYF.

The chain combines TRBV19 with TRBJ2-7; TRBD1 might be the D (5 bases). The CDR3 extends over 14 amino acids. Germline-derived CDR1 and CDR2 are LNHDA and SQIVND (reference sequence). Trimming pared 10 bases from V and 3 bases from J, leaving 19 bases between. The CDR3 DNA reads as TGTGCCACGAACGCCAGGGTTTCGGACTACGAGCAGTACTTC. Encoded protein: CATNARVSDYEQYF.

V gene TRBV27 combines with J gene TRBJ1-2; maybe TRBD1 (5 bases). CDR1 is MNHEY and CDR2 is SMNVEV in the germline V gene (reference sequence). Trimming stripped 3 bases from V and 4 bases from J, with 9 bases between. The CDR3 spans 13 residues. The CDR3 bases are TGTGCCAGCAGTTTTCAGGGTGGCTATGGCTACACCTTC. It is translated as CASSFQGGYGYTF.

The V call is TRBV7-9, the J call TRBJ1-5, with D maybe TRBD1 (6 bases). The CDR3 sequence is 15 residues long. Germline V CDR1 and CDR2: SEHNR, FQNEAQ (reference sequence). Trimming took off 4 bases at V and 0 bases at J, with 10 bases between the two ends. The CDR3: CASSSAGDSNQPQHF. The CDR3 DNA sequence: TGTGCCAGCAGCTCCGCAGGGGATAGCAATCAGCCCCAGCATTTT.